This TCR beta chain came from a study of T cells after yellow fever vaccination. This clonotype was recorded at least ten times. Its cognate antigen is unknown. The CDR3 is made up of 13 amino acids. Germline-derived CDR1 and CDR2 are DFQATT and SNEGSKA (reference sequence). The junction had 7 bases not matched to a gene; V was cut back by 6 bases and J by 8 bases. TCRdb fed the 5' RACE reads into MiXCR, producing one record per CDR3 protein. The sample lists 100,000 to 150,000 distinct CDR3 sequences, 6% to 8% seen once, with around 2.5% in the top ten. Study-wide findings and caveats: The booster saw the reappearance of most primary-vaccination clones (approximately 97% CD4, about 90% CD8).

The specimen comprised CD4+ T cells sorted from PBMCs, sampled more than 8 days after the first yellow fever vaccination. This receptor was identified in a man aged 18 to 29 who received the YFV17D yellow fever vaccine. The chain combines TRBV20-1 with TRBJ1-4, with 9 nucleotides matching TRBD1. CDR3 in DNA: TGCAGTGCCAGGGACAGGGACTACGAAAAACTGTTTTTT. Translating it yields CSARDRDYEKLFF.